This is a list of T cell receptor beta chains from one sample in a study of T cell repertoires in cytomegalovirus infection. Using its own MiXCR run on the reads, TCRdb lists one record per CDR3 protein. The sample consists of around 200,000 distinct CDR3 sequences, about 15% of them appearing once. Sequencing input: CD8+ T cells from PBMCs. Receptors were obtained from a human donor in good health (CMV status not recorded). Some clones in this sample may be carry-over from other donors' samples. The CDR3 runs from the conserved cysteine through the conserved F or W. A D gene is named only where the DNA matches it firmly. Size is omitted from some rows. Given values are once, few, many or a class for expanded clones.

v_gene	j_gene	abundance	d_gene	CDR3nt	CDR3aa
TRBV14	TRBJ2-7	-	TRBD1	TGTGCCAGCAGCCATGGGACAGGTAACTACGAGCAGTACTTC	CASSHGTGNYEQYF
TRBV12-3/TRBV12-4	TRBJ1-2	-	-	TGTGCCAGCAGGCCTGGGGCTCCTTCAAACTATGGCTACACCTTC	CASRPGAPSNYGYTF
TRBV2	TRBJ2-7	-	TRBD1	TGTGCCAGCATTATGGGGACAGGGGTCCCCGAGCAGTACTTC	CASIMGTGVPEQYF
TRBV7-8	TRBJ2-3	-	-	TGTGCCAGCACCTTCGGAGAGAGCACAGATACGCAGTATTTT	CASTFGESTDTQYF
TRBV12-3/TRBV12-4	TRBJ2-7	-	TRBD2	TGTGCCAGCAGTTGGACTAGCGGGGTCAACGAGCAGTACTTC	CASSWTSGVNEQYF
TRBV6-2/TRBV6-3	TRBJ2-7	-	TRBD2	TGTGCCAGCAGCCGAGCGGGGGTGCGCGAGCAGTACTTC	CASSRAGVREQYF
TRBV6-1	TRBJ1-5	-	TRBD1	TGTGCCAGCAGTGAACGGGGGAGTAGGGGGCATAATCAGCCCCAGCATTTT	CASSERGSRGHNQPQHF
TRBV15	TRBJ1-1	-	-	TGTGCCACCAGCAACCAGAGGACTGAAGCTTTCTTT	CATSNQRTEAFF
TRBV12-3/TRBV12-4	TRBJ2-3	-	-	TGTGCCAGCAGTTTCGGGCTGGGTAACGTGGATACGCAGTATTTT	CASSFGLGNVDTQYF
TRBV7-6	TRBJ2-2	-	-	TGTGCCAGCAGCTCGGGGTACACCGGGGAGCTGTTTTTT	CASSSGYTGELFF
TRBV7-2	TRBJ2-7	many	TRBD1	TGTGCCAGCAGCCTTGGACAGGGGGCCTACGAGCAGTACTTC	CASSLGQGAYEQYF
TRBV7-8	TRBJ2-7	few	TRBD2	TGTGCCAGCAGCTCCACTAGCGGGGTGGGGGAGCAGTACTTC	CASSSTSGVGEQYF
TRBV15	TRBJ2-7	many	-	TGTGCCACCAGCGGGGGCTTCCTTGAGGGGGGAGGCTACGAGCAGTACTTC	CATSGGFLEGGGYEQYF
TRBV6-5	TRBJ2-1	-	-	TGTGCCAGCAGACTGGAGGATGGCCACAATGAGCAGTTCTTC	CASRLEDGHNEQFF
TRBV12-3/TRBV12-4	TRBJ1-1	-	-	TGTGCCAGCAGAGTAGGCACTGAAGCTTTCTTT	CASRVGTEAFF
TRBV29-1	TRBJ1-2	-	-	TGCAGCGTTGAGTCCCAAGGGGGCTACACCTTC	CSVESQGGYTF
TRBV20-1	TRBJ2-2	few	-	TGCAGTGCTAGGGACAGTGCGAACACCGGGGAGCTGTTTTTT	CSARDSANTGELFF
TRBV7-2	TRBJ1-1	many	-	TGTGCCAGCAGCTCTTGGGTCAACACTGAAGCTTTCTTT	CASSSWVNTEAFF
TRBV7-9	TRBJ2-6	many	-	TGTGCCAGCAGCTTGATAGGGGTTGGGGCCAACGTCCTGACTTTC	CASSLIGVGANVLTF
TRBV20-1	TRBJ1-1	few	-	TGCAGTGCTAGAGATGAGAGGGCTGAAGCTTTCTTT	CSARDERAEAFF
TRBV7-8	TRBJ1-1	-	-	TGTGCCAGCAGCTTAAACAGGGTAGAGAGAGCTTTCTTT	CASSLNRVERAFF
TRBV7-9	TRBJ1-1	-	-	TGTGCCAGCAGCGAAATGGGGGACGCTTTCTTT	CASSEMGDAFF
TRBV7-2	TRBJ2-5	many	-	TGTGCCAGCAGCTTCCGCGATAACCAAGAGACCCAGTACTTC	CASSFRDNQETQYF
TRBV7-2	TRBJ2-6	-	-	TGTGCCAGCAGCACCCGGGGTGAGCGGTCTGGGGCCAACGTCCTGACTTTC	CASSTRGERSGANVLTF
TRBV7-2	TRBJ2-7	few	-	TGTGCCAGCAGCTTAGCGCGGCGGGTGGCAACCTACGAGCAGTACTTC	CASSLARRVATYEQYF
TRBV29-1	TRBJ1-1	many	TRBD1	TGCAGCGTCGATAGACAGGGAGGAGGAACTGAAGCTTTCTTT	CSVDRQGGGTEAFF
TRBV20-1	TRBJ2-7	few	-	TGCAGTGCTAGATTAGTCGACGGTTCCTACGAGCAGTACTTC	CSARLVDGSYEQYF
TRBV7-2	TRBJ2-2	few	TRBD1	TGTGCCAGCAGCCCGACAGGGGCGCTGGGGTCCGGGGAGCTGTTTTTT	CASSPTGALGSGELFF
TRBV5-6	TRBJ2-2	-	TRBD1	TGTGCCAGCAGCTTGGGGATGGGACAGGAGACCGGGGAGCTGTTTTTT	CASSLGMGQETGELFF
TRBV27	TRBJ2-6	-	-	TGTGCCAGCCGTCCCTCTGGGGCCAACGTCCTGACTTTC	CASRPSGANVLTF
TRBV27	TRBJ2-3	-	-	TGTGCCAGCAGTAGGTACAGCGGTACAGATACGCAGTATTTT	CASSRYSGTDTQYF
TRBV20-1	TRBJ2-2	-	-	TGCAGTGCTAGAGATGGCAGAAACACCGGGGAGCTGTTTTTT	CSARDGRNTGELFF
TRBV12-3/TRBV12-4	TRBJ2-1	few	-	TGTGCCAGCACCTCCGGGGCCCACAATGAGCAGTTCTTC	CASTSGAHNEQFF
TRBV19	TRBJ2-7	-	TRBD1	TGTGCCAGTAGTCCGGGACAGGGCATCTCCTACGAGCAGTACTTC	CASSPGQGISYEQYF
TRBV4-2	TRBJ1-6	-	-	TGTGCCAGCAGCCAAGATGGAGTGAGCTCACCCCTCCACTTT	CASSQDGVSSPLHF
TRBV15	TRBJ1-5	-	-	TGTGCCACCAGCAGAGTCACCGGGGCCAATCAGCCCCAGCATTTT	CATSRVTGANQPQHF
TRBV7-3	TRBJ2-1	few	-	TGTGCCAGCAGCTCAGAGGCCAGCTCCTACAATGAGCAGTTCTTC	CASSSEASSYNEQFF
TRBV4-3	TRBJ2-4	few	-	TGCGCCAGCAGCCAAGACGGCGTAAACATTCAGTACTTC	CASSQDGVNIQYF
TRBV9	TRBJ2-5	-	TRBD2	TGTGCCAGCAGCGGCGGGGGGGCTCAAGAGACCCAGTACTTC	CASSGGGAQETQYF
TRBV12-3/TRBV12-4	TRBJ2-3	-	TRBD1	TGTGCCAGCAGTTTAACCGTCGGACAGGGAACAGATACGCAGTATTTT	CASSLTVGQGTDTQYF
TRBV7-2	TRBJ2-3	few	TRBD2	TGTGCCAGCAGCTTAGGTCCGGGGGGTGCAGATACGCAGTATTTT	CASSLGPGGADTQYF
TRBV5-5	TRBJ2-5	-	-	TGTGCCAGCAGCTTTCGTAAAACAGGGATCCAAGAGACCCAGTACTTC	CASSFRKTGIQETQYF
TRBV2	TRBJ1-5	-	-	TGTGCCAGCAGTGAACCGGGTCCCAGCAATCAGCCCCAGCATTTT	CASSEPGPSNQPQHF
TRBV4-3	TRBJ1-1	-	-	TGCGCCAGCAGCCAAGAACTATCACAGGGACCTTTAAACACTGAAGCTTTCTTT	CASSQELSQGPLNTEAFF
TRBV7-8	TRBJ2-1	many	TRBD1	TGTGCCAGCAGCTTTCCGGGACAGAAATCTGTCAGCTCCTACAATGAGCAGTTCTTC	CASSFPGQKSVSSYNEQFF
TRBV27	TRBJ2-1	-	TRBD2	TGTGCCAGCAGTTTCCTTCCTAGCGGGCCTTCCAATGAGCAGTTCTTC	CASSFLPSGPSNEQFF
TRBV30	TRBJ1-4	few	-	TGTGCCTGGAGCTCATTACAGGATCCTAATGAAAAACTGTTTTTT	CAWSSLQDPNEKLFF
TRBV4-1	TRBJ2-7	-	TRBD2	TGCGCCAGCAGCCAAGATAGTAGCGGGGGCCCTTCCTACGAGCAGTACTTC	CASSQDSSGGPSYEQYF